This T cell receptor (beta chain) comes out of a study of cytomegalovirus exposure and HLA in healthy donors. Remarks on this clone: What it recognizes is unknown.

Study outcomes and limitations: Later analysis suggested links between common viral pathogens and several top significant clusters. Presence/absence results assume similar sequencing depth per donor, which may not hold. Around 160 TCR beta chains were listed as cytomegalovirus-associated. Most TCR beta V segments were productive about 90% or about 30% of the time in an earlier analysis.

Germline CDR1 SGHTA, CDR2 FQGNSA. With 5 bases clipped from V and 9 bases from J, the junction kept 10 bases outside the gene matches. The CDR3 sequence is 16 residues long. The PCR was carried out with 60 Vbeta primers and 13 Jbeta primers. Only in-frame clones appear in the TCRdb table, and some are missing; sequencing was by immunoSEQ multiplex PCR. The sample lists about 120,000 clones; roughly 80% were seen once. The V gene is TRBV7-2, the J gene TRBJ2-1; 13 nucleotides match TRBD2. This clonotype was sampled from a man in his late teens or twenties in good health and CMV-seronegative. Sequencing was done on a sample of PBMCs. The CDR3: CASSRKGTSGVGEQFF. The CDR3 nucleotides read TGTGCCAGCAGCCGCAAAGGGACTAGCGGGGTAGGTGAGCAGTTCTTC.